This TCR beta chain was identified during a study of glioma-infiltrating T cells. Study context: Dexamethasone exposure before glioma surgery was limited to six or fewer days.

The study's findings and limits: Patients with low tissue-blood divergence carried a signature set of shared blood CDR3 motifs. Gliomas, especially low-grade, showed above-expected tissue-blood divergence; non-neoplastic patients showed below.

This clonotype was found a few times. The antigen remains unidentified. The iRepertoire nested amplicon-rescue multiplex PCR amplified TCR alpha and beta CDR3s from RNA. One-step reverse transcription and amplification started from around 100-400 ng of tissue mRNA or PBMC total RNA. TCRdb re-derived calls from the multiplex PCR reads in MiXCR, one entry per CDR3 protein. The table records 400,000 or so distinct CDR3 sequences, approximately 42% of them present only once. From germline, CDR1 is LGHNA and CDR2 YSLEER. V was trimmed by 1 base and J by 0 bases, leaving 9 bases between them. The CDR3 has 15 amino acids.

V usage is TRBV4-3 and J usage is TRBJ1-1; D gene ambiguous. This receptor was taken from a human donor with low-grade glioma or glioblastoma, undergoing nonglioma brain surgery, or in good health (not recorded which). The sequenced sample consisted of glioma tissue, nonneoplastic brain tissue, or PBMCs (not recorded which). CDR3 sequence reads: CASSQVWALNTEAFF. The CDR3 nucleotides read TGCGCCAGCAGCCAAGTATGGGCATTGAACACTGAAGCTTTCTTT.